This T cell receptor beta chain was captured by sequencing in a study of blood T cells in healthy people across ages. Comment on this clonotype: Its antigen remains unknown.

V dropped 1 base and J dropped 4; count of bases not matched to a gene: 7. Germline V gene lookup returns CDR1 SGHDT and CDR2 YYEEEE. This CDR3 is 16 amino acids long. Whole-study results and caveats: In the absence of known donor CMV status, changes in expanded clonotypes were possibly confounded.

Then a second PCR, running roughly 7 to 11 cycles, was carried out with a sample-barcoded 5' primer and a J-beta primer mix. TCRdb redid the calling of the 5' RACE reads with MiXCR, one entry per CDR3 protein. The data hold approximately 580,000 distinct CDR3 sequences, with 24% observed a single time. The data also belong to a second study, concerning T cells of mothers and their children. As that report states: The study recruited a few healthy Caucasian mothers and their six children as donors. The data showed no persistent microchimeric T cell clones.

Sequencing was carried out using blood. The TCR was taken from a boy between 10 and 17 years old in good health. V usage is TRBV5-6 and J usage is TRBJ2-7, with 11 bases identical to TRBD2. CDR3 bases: TGTGCCAGCAGCTTGCCGGGGACTAGCGGTGAATACGAGCAGTACTTC. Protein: CASSLPGTSGEYEQYF.